The next 21 T cell receptor beta chains were all read from a single sample in a study of cytomegalovirus exposure and HLA in healthy donors. PCR amplification relied on 60 Vbeta primers (plus 13 Jbeta primers). The method was immunoSEQ multiplex PCR; TCRdb's version includes in-frame clones alone and lacks a portion of them. Of 150,000 to 200,000 clones listed, approximately 80% are singletons. Sample: PBMCs. These receptors came from a boy aged 2 to 10 in good health and CMV-seronegative.

The CDR3 loop reads CASSYGQGVDEQYF. The CDR3 DNA is TGTGCCAGCAGCTATGGACAGGGGGTCGACGAGCAGTACTTC. The rearrangement joins TRBV7-8 to TRBJ2-7; 10 bases are a match to TRBD1. The CDR3 is made up of 14 amino acids. Germline V gene data show CDR1 as SGHVS and CDR2 as FQNEAQ. With 4 bases clipped from V and 5 bases from J, the junction kept 5 bases outside the gene matches.

The CDR3 DNA sequence: TGTGCCAGCAGTGCGACAGGGTTCGATGAGCAGTTCTTC. This translates into CASSATGFDEQFF. This chain uses TRBV27 with TRBJ2-1; TRBD1 aligns across 7 bases. The CDR3 runs to 13 residues. Germline CDR1 reads MNHEY; CDR2 reads SMNVEV (reference sequence). V dropped 5 bases and J dropped 8; count of bases not matched to a gene: 6.

V gene TRBV19 combines with J gene TRBJ2-1; 13 bases agree with TRBD2. The CDR3 loop spans 15 amino acids. Losses at the gene ends were 6 bases for V and 9 bases for J; bases not matched to a gene: 8. Per germline, CDR1 LNHDA and CDR2 SQIVND (reference sequence). The CDR3 DNA reads TGTGCCAGTAGGCCACTAGCGGGGGGGCCAGGTGAGCAGTTCTTC. Its translation: CASRPLAGGPGEQFF.

The chain carries TRBV11-2 and TRBJ2-3; TRBD2 matches 7 bases. There are 16 residues in the CDR3. The germline V gene encodes CDR1 SGHAT and CDR2 FQNNGV. Germline trimming cut 3 bases from V and 0 bases from J; bases unmatched to any gene: 6. The CDR3 DNA follows: TGTGCCAGCAGCTTGCAGCTAGCGGAAAGCACAGATACGCAGTATTTT. Protein product: CASSLQLAESTDTQYF.

The chain uses TRBV19 and TRBJ2-7; 14 bases fit TRBD2. Germline CDR1 is LNHDA and CDR2 is SQIVND (reference sequence). This CDR3 comprises 17 residues. V shed 4 bases and J 3 bases; nucleotides not matched to a gene: 8. CDR3 region: CASSTGLAGGWGYEQYF. The CDR3 DNA follows: TGTGCCAGTAGTACCGGACTAGCGGGGGGATGGGGCTACGAGCAGTACTTC. The complete variable domain, with remaining parts taken from reference TRBV19 and TRBJ2-7, reads DGGITQSPKYLFRKEGQNVTLSCEQNLNHDAMYWYRQDPGQGLRLIYYSQIVNDFQKGDIAEGYSVSREKKESFPLTVTSAQKNPTAFYLCASSTGLAGGWGYEQYFGPGTRLTVT.

The chain couples TRBV30 to TRBJ2-7, with 8 bases identical to TRBD1. This CDR3 comprises 12 residues. Germline V gene lookup returns CDR1 GTSNPN and CDR2 SVGIG (reference sequence). V lost 5 bases and J lost 12; bases outside the gene matches: 12. The CDR3 reads CAWSAGGVNPYF. DNA of the CDR3: TGTGCCTGGTCGGCAGGGGGCGTTAATCCGTACTTC.

The chain has TRBV29-1 and TRBJ1-2, with 9 positions matching TRBD1. J gave up 4 bases and V 4 bases, and 10 bases lay outside the gene matches. CDR1 is SQVTM and CDR2 is ANQGSEA in the germline V gene. The CDR3 consists of 15 residues. As DNA, the CDR3 is TGCAGCGTTGGACTTCTAGGACAGGGGTCCTATGGCTACACCTTC. It is translated as CSVGLLGQGSYGYTF. Full variable domain (missing parts from reference TRBV29-1 and TRBJ1-2): SAVISQKPSRDICQRGTSLTIQCQVDSQVTMMFWYRQQPGQSLTLIATANQGSEATYESGFVIDKFPISRPNLTFSTLTVSNMSPEDSSIYLCSVGLLGQGSYGYTFGSGTRLTVV.

This chain joins TRBV4-2 and TRBJ2-7, with D tentatively TRBD2 (5 bases). The CDR3 runs to 15 residues. The germline V and J ends were trimmed by 1 base and 4 bases, with 14 bases remaining between them. Germline V lookup: CDR1 LGHNA, CDR2 YNFKEQ. The CDR3: CASSQVSSGPYEQYF. CDR3 DNA: TGTGCCAGCAGCCAAGTGTCCAGCGGACCTTACGAGCAGTACTTC.

The J gene is TRBJ2-3, the V gene TRBV6-5; 14 positions match TRBD2. Germline V gene sequence: CDR1 MNHEY, CDR2 SVGAGI. The trim removed 0 bases at V and 5 bases at J, leaving 1 base unmatched. The CDR3 length is 16 residues. Written as DNA, the CDR3 is TGTGCCAGCAGTTACTCCGGGACTAGCGGGGGAGATACGCAGTATTTT. Translated: CASSYSGTSGGDTQYF.

DNA of the CDR3: TGTGCCACCAGCAGAGATTTCCGAGATTACGAGCAGTACTTC. This translates into CATSRDFRDYEQYF. V gene TRBV15 combines with J gene TRBJ2-7, with no clear D. CDR3 length equals 14 residues. Germline-derived CDR1 and CDR2 are LNHNV and YYDKDF (reference sequence). The V gene lost 0 bases and the J gene lost 4 bases, with 10 bases spanning the gap.

This clone has a handful of counts. V gene TRBV4-2 combines with J gene TRBJ2-1; TRBD2 matches 7 bases. The CDR3 has 15 residues. V trimming: 3 bases; J trimming: 15 bases; junction bases outside the gene matches: 17. CDR1 is LGHNA, CDR2 YNFKEQ, per germline. The CDR3 is CASSHSGGRTETVFF. Here the CDR3 DNA reads TGTGCCAGCAGCCACTCGGGAGGTAGGACCGAAACGGTGTTCTTC.

The chain couples TRBV4-2 to TRBJ1-1; the match to TRBD1 covers 10 bases. Germline CDR1 reads LGHNA; CDR2 reads YNFKEQ. V was clipped by 4 bases and J by 0 bases; unmatched bases: 11. The CDR3 covers 18 residues. The DNA of the CDR3 is TGTGCCAGCAGCCGAACTGTGGCCGACAGGGGGCTGAACACTGAAGCTTTCTTT. Encoded protein: CASSRTVADRGLNTEAFF.

V is TRBV21-1 and J is TRBJ1-6. TRBV21-1 is a pseudogene segment. The CDR3 is made up of 14 amino acids. Here the CDR3 reads CASSKRGFDSPLHF. Written as DNA, the CDR3 is TGTGCCAGCAGCAAAAGAGGGTTTGATTCACCCCTCCACTTT.

This chain links TRBV5-5 with TRBJ2-7, with 8 bases identical to TRBD1. The CDR3 runs 13 residues. Trimming took 3 bases from V and 2 from J; bases not matched to a gene: 1. Germline V gives CDR1 SGHKS, CDR2 YYEKEE (reference sequence). CDR3: CASSWDRTYEQYF. The CDR3 DNA follows: TGTGCCAGCAGCTGGGACAGGACCTACGAGCAGTACTTC.

This rearrangement joins TRBV5-1 to TRBJ1-2; D uncertain. V was clipped by 0 bases and J by 8 bases, with 11 bases between them. From germline, CDR1 is SGHRS and CDR2 YFSETQ. The CDR3 runs to 13 residues. DNA of the CDR3: TGCGCCAGCAGCTTGGTCGGTACGCGGGGCTACACCTTC. Protein product: CASSLVGTRGYTF.

The chain uses TRBV27 and TRBJ2-1; TRBD1 aligns across 8 bases. The V gene end was trimmed by 2 bases and the J gene end by 4 bases; junction bases not matched to a gene: 10. Germline V lookup: CDR1 MNHEY, CDR2 SMNVEV (reference sequence). The CDR3 extends over 17 amino acids. CDR3 sequence: CASSLRPGTGPYNEQFF. CDR3 nucleotide sequence: TGTGCCAGCAGTTTACGCCCCGGGACAGGTCCTTACAATGAGCAGTTCTTC.

In this sample, this clone turned up once. The gene calls are TRBV7-6 and TRBJ1-3; no clear D gene. This CDR3 comprises 15 residues. The germline V gene has CDR1 SGHVS and CDR2 FNYEAQ. The ends were cut back, 2 bases at V and 2 bases at J, with 10 bases in the middle. The CDR3: CASSLSNTAGNTIYF. CDR3 in DNA: TGTGCCAGCAGCTTATCGAACACAGCTGGAAACACCATATATTTT.

This chain links TRBV6-5 with TRBJ2-6; perhaps TRBD1 as D (5 bases). The CDR3 covers 16 residues. From germline, CDR1 is MNHEY and CDR2 SVGAGI. The germline V and J ends were trimmed by 2 bases and 0 bases, with 8 bases remaining between them. The CDR3 DNA reads TGTGCCAGCAGTTACACAGGAGTCTCTGGGGCCAACGTCCTGACTTTC. This encodes CASSYTGVSGANVLTF.

The chain links TRBV9 to TRBJ2-7; possibly TRBD1 for D (6 bases). Trimming left V 0 bases short and J 8 bases short, with 12 bases between. Germline V CDR1 and CDR2: SGDLS, YYNGEE. The CDR3 totals 13 residues. The CDR3 spells CASSVAQGGQQYF. CDR3 nucleotide sequence: TGTGCCAGCAGCGTAGCTCAAGGGGGTCAGCAGTACTTC.

The chain joins TRBV19 to TRBJ2-3; 7 positions agree with TRBD1. Per the germline V gene, CDR1 is LNHDA and CDR2 is SQIVND (reference sequence). The CDR3 consists of 16 residues. V was pared by 0 bases and J by 2 bases, with 5 bases of the junction left unmatched. The CDR3 loop reads CASSIDLGGHTDTQYF. The CDR3 DNA is TGTGCCAGTAGTATAGATCTAGGGGGCCACACAGATACGCAGTATTTT.

V is TRBV4-2 and J is TRBJ2-5; the match to TRBD2 covers 7 bases. The J call may be mistaken, given a closer DNA end match to TRBJ2-7. CDR3 length: 15 amino acids. Germline-derived CDR1 and CDR2 are LGHNA and YNFKEQ. In DNA form, the CDR3 reads TGTGCCAGCAGCCAACTTGCGGGGGAACTATACGAGCAGTACTTC. This translates into CASSQLAGELYEQYF.